These 29 T cell receptor beta chains were all obtained from the same sample, sequenced in a study of beta chain features in type 1 diabetes. Every isolated RNA sample was fully reverse transcribed, so sequencing captured expressed TCRB transcripts. Clones were sequenced by immunoSEQ multiplex PCR, and TCRdb holds only the in-frame ones, with some missing. The data contain 350,000 or so clones, about 20% of them singletons. The sequencing sample was made of naive CD4+ T cells from blood. These receptors all come from a young woman in good health.

In its sample, this clone was seen a few times. The rearrangement uses TRBV30 and TRBJ1-1; unclear D gene. Per germline, CDR1 GTSNPN and CDR2 SVGIG (reference sequence). This CDR3 is 11 amino acids long. The V and J ends lost 7 bases and 5 bases respectively, with 11 bases between them. The CDR3 DNA follows: TGTGCCTTCGAAACAGAGACTGAAGCTTTCTTT. Translation: CAFETETEAFF. Full variable domain (outside the CDR3, taken from reference TRBV30 and TRBJ1-1): SQTIHQWPATLVQPVGSPLSLECTVEGTSNPNLYWYRQAAGRGLQLLFYSVGIGQISSEVPQNLSASRPQDRQFILSSKKLLLSDSGFYLCAFETETEAFFGQGTRLTVV.

The chain links TRBV9 to TRBJ2-1; D might be TRBD2 (6 bases). The length of the CDR3 is 16 residues. Germline V CDR1 and CDR2: SGDLS, YYNGEE. Trimming took off 4 bases at V and 0 bases at J, with 14 bases between the two ends. The CDR3 sequence is CASSHGGFNSYNEQFF. CDR3 nucleotides: TGTGCCAGCAGCCACGGGGGTTTCAACTCCTACAATGAGCAGTTCTTC.

This clone was counted between two and nine times. The chain employs TRBV7-6 and TRBJ2-7, with 11 bases fitting TRBD2. The CDR3 is 15 residues long. The V gene end was trimmed by 5 bases and the J gene end by 4 bases; junction bases not matched to a gene: 7. CDR1 and CDR2 from the germline V gene are SGHVS and FNYEAQ. The CDR3 is CASSPLAGEGYEQYF. As DNA, the CDR3 is TGTGCCAGCAGCCCACTAGCGGGAGAGGGGTACGAGCAGTACTTC.

V usage is TRBV7-2 and J usage is TRBJ2-7; 8 bases map to TRBD2. The CDR3 runs to 16 residues. V gave up 0 bases and J gave up 4 bases; unmatched junction bases: 8. Germline CDR1 reads SGHTA; CDR2 reads FQGNSA. CDR3 loop: CASSLARLARGYEQYF. The CDR3 DNA reads as TGTGCCAGCAGCTTAGCCCGACTAGCGAGGGGATACGAGCAGTACTTC. The full variable domain, its missing parts supplied by reference TRBV7-2 and TRBJ2-7, is GAGVSQSPSNKVTEKGKDVELRCDPISGHTALYWYRQSLGQGLEFLIYFQGNSAPDKSGLPSDRFSAERTGGSVSTLTIQRTQQEDSAVYLCASSLARLARGYEQYFGPGTRLTVT.

This chain joins TRBV11-2 and TRBJ1-5; 7 positions match TRBD1. With 4 bases clipped from V and 5 bases from J, the junction kept 5 bases outside the gene matches. Germline V gives CDR1 SGHAT, CDR2 FQNNGV. The CDR3 totals 14 residues. CDR3 residues: CASSSIQGDQPQHF. The CDR3, as DNA: TGTGCCAGCAGCTCCATTCAGGGGGATCAGCCCCAGCATTTT.

The chain employs TRBV7-9 and TRBJ2-7; 7 nucleotides agree with TRBD2. The length of the CDR3 is 12 residues. The junction had 4 bases not matched to a gene; V was cut back by 8 bases and J by 3 bases. The germline gives CDR1 SEHNR, CDR2 FQNEAQ (reference sequence). CDR3 protein: CASLGEGYEQYF. Here the CDR3 DNA reads TGTGCCAGCTTGGGGGAGGGCTACGAGCAGTACTTC.

The sample holds a few counts of this clone. The chain joins TRBV6-6 to TRBJ2-1; D not certain. This CDR3 comprises 12 residues. Deletions cut 6 bases from V and 4 bases from J, with 7 bases between. Germline CDR1 and CDR2: MNHNY and SVGAGI (reference sequence). The CDR3: CASRAAYNEQFF. DNA for the CDR3: TGTGCCAGCAGGGCAGCGTACAATGAGCAGTTCTTC.

The chain couples TRBV11-2 to TRBJ1-2; no clear D. Trimming left V 5 bases short and J 4 bases short, with 11 bases between. Germline V gene sequence: CDR1 SGHAT, CDR2 FQNNGV. This CDR3 spans 13 amino acids. The chain's CDR3 is CASSPGVSYGYTF. The CDR3, as DNA: TGTGCCAGCAGCCCCGGGGTCAGCTATGGCTACACCTTC. Full variable domain (missing parts from reference TRBV11-2 and TRBJ1-2): EAGVAQSPRYKIIEKRQSVAFWCNPISGHATLYWYQQILGQGPKLLIQFQNNGVVDDSQLPKDRFSAERLKGVDSTLKIQPAKLEDSAVYLCASSPGVSYGYTFGSGTRLTVV.

The V gene is TRBV7-3, the J gene TRBJ2-1; maybe TRBD2 (6 bases). CDR3 length: 13 amino acids. Germline CDR1 reads SGHTA; CDR2 reads FQGTGA. Trimming took off 6 bases at V and 8 bases at J, with 14 bases between the two ends. The CDR3 region is CASRRRDSYEQFF. CDR3 sequence (DNA): TGTGCCAGCAGACGCCGGGACTCTTATGAGCAGTTCTTC. The entire variable domain, with the rest obtained from reference TRBV7-3 and TRBJ2-1, is as follows: GAGVSQTPSNKVTEKGKYVELRCDPISGHTALYWYRQSLGQGPEFLIYFQGTGAADDSGLPNDRFFAVRPEGSVSTLKIQRTERGDSAVYLCASRRRDSYEQFFGPGTRLTVL.

This sequence joins TRBV4-1 and TRBJ2-1; 16 bases fit TRBD2. V was clipped by 4 bases and J by 9 bases; unmatched bases: 9. Germline-derived CDR1 and CDR2 are MGHRA and YSYEKL. The CDR3 is 17 amino acids. CDR3 amino acids: CASSRTGTSGGAGEQFF. CDR3 sequence (DNA): TGCGCCAGCAGCCGCACCGGGACTAGCGGGGGGGCGGGTGAGCAGTTCTTC.

The chain joins TRBV7-2 to TRBJ2-1; 13 nucleotides agree with TRBD2. The CDR3 contains 15 residues. The germline CDR1 and CDR2 sequences are SGHTA and FQGNSA. Losses at the gene ends were 4 bases for V and 6 bases for J; bases not matched to a gene: 3. CDR3: CASSWTSGRGNEQFF. In DNA, the CDR3 is TGTGCCAGCAGCTGGACTAGCGGGAGAGGCAATGAGCAGTTCTTC. Variable domain in full (rest from reference TRBV7-2 and TRBJ2-1): GAGVSQSPSNKVTEKGKDVELRCDPISGHTALYWYRQSLGQGLEFLIYFQGNSAPDKSGLPSDRFSAERTGGSVSTLTIQRTQQEDSAVYLCASSWTSGRGNEQFFGPGTRLTVL.

This sequence joins TRBV2 and TRBJ2-3; maybe TRBD2 (6 bases). The germline gives CDR1 SNHLY, CDR2 FYNNEI. This CDR3 comprises 13 residues. Deletions cut 6 bases from V and 1 base from J, with 8 bases between. The CDR3 coding sequence is TGTGCCAGCAGAGCTAGCGGCACAGATACGCAGTATTTT. This sequence encodes CASRASGTDTQYF.

The chain links TRBV5-4 to TRBJ1-1; no firm D call. V gave up 6 bases and J gave up 6 bases, with 15 bases separating them. The CDR3 contains 13 residues. Germline values: CDR1 SGHNT, CDR2 YYREEE (reference sequence). CDR3 DNA: TGTGCCAGCACTTTGAGGCCCGGCGCTGAAGCTTTCTTT. It encodes CASTLRPGAEAFF.

The chain is built from TRBV5-1 and TRBJ2-1; TRBD2 might be the D (6 bases). This CDR3 is 14 amino acids long. In germline, CDR1 is SGHRS, CDR2 YFSETQ. V was pared by 4 bases and J by 6 bases, with 14 bases between. As DNA, the CDR3 is TGCGCCAGCAGCCTGGGACTTTTCTTCAATGAGCAGTTCTTC. Protein sequence: CASSLGLFFNEQFF. The full variable domain, with the rest looked up from reference TRBV5-1 and TRBJ2-1, is KAGVTQTPRYLIKTRGQQVTLSCSPISGHRSVSWYQQTPGQGLQFLFEYFSETQRNKGNFPGRFSGRQFSNSRSEMNVSTLELGDSALYLCASSLGLFFNEQFFGPGTRLTVL.

V is TRBV6-4 and J is TRBJ1-1, with D uncertain. V was clipped by 2 bases and J by 2 bases, with 6 bases between them. This CDR3 has 13 amino acids. CDR1 MRHNA and CDR2 SNTAGT come from the germline V gene. The CDR3 sequence is CASSDQANTEAFF. In DNA, the CDR3 is TGTGCCAGCAGTGACCAGGCAAACACTGAAGCTTTCTTT.

This clone has a handful of counts. V usage is TRBV15 and J usage is TRBJ1-5, with D perhaps TRBD1 (5 bases). Germline V gives CDR1 LNHNV, CDR2 YYDKDF (reference sequence). Deletions cut 4 bases from V and 4 bases from J, with 8 bases between. The CDR3 contains 13 residues. This chain's CDR3 is CATSIRQNQPQHF. The DNA for the CDR3 is TGTGCCACCAGCATCAGACAGAATCAGCCCCAGCATTTT.

This sequence joins TRBV6-5 and TRBJ2-1; 7 bases are a match to TRBD2. V gave up 5 bases and J gave up 6 bases; unmatched junction bases: 10. The length of the CDR3 is 15 residues. CDR1 and CDR2 (germline): MNHEY, SVGAGI. The CDR3 sequence: CASSPPASGLNEQFF. In DNA, the CDR3 is TGTGCCAGCAGTCCCCCGGCTAGCGGTCTCAATGAGCAGTTCTTC.

The chain carries TRBV30 and TRBJ1-4, with 7 nucleotides matching TRBD1. This CDR3 contains 12 residues. V trimming: 7 bases; J trimming: 2 bases; junction bases outside the gene matches: 1. CDR1 GTSNPN and CDR2 SVGIG come from the germline V gene (reference sequence). Here the CDR3 reads CAFRGTNEKLFF. The CDR3 DNA follows: TGTGCCTTCAGGGGGACTAATGAAAAACTGTTTTTT.

There are a few counts of this clone. This chain uses TRBV28 with TRBJ2-2; D ambiguous. The CDR3 runs 11 residues. V lost 4 bases and J lost 9, with 6 bases in between. The germline CDR1 and CDR2 sequences are MDHEN and SYDVKM. The CDR3 spells CASSSIRELFF. For the CDR3, the DNA is TGTGCCAGCAGTTCCATCCGGGAGCTGTTTTTT.

V is TRBV25-1 and J is TRBJ1-3; weak D call: TRBD1 (6 bases). From germline, CDR1 is MGHDK and CDR2 SYGVNS. V gave up 4 bases and J gave up 0 bases, with 16 bases separating them. The CDR3 runs to 17 residues. The CDR3 DNA is TGTGCCAGCAGTGCCTCACAGGGAGGGAGCTCTGGAAACACCATATATTTT. It encodes CASSASQGGSSGNTIYF.

The rearrangement uses TRBV4-2 and TRBJ2-7, with 10 bases identical to TRBD2. V dropped 3 bases and J dropped 2; count of bases not matched to a gene: 4. Germline V CDR1 and CDR2: LGHNA, YNFKEQ. The CDR3 extends over 15 amino acids. The CDR3, as DNA: TGTGCCAGCAGCCACTCAGCGGGAGGGGCCTACGAGCAGTACTTC. Protein product: CASSHSAGGAYEQYF.

This chain connects TRBV4-1 to TRBJ1-6; 9 nucleotides match TRBD1. The CDR3 totals 16 residues. Germline-derived CDR1 and CDR2 are MGHRA and YSYEKL. Trimming cost V 1 base and J 9 bases; bases outside gene matches: 7. In DNA, the CDR3 is TGCGCCAGCAGCCAAGGACAGGGGGAATGGGGTTCACCCCTCCACTTT. Amino acid sequence: CASSQGQGEWGSPLHF.

This clone was seen only a few times. The rearrangement joins TRBV7-8 to TRBJ2-1; possible D gene TRBD2, 6 bases. CDR3 length: 12 amino acids. V shed 5 bases and J shed 13 bases, with 15 bases lying between them. Germline CDR1 is SGHVS and CDR2 is FQNEAQ. The chain's CDR3 is CASSTSLMGQFF. The CDR3 DNA reads as TGTGCCAGCAGCACTAGCCTCATGGGACAGTTCTTC.

The J gene is TRBJ2-5, the V gene TRBV29-1, with 9 nucleotides matching TRBD2. The CDR3 covers 16 residues. Looked up from germline, CDR1 is SQVTM and CDR2 is ANQGSEA. The V segment lost 4 bases and the J segment 4 bases; nucleotides outside the gene matches: 13. The CDR3 loop reads CSVALSGTSPGETQYF. CDR3 sequence (DNA): TGCAGCGTTGCCTTGTCCGGGACTAGCCCAGGAGAGACCCAGTACTTC.

The J gene is TRBJ2-3, the V gene TRBV9; tentatively, D is TRBD2 (5 bases). This CDR3 comprises 16 residues. Trimming cost V 4 bases and J 3 bases, with 18 bases left between them. Germline V gives CDR1 SGDLS, CDR2 YYNGEE. The CDR3 nucleotides read TGTGCCAGCAGCCCTTCTGGTGGGGTAGCGACAGATACGCAGTATTTT. Residues: CASSPSGGVATDTQYF. The whole variable domain, filled in from reference TRBV9 and TRBJ2-3, reads DSGVTQTPKHLITATGQRVTLRCSPRSGDLSVYWYQQSLDQGLQFLIQYYNGEERAKGNILERFSAQQFPDLHSELNLSSLELGDSALYFCASSPSGGVATDTQYFGPGTRLTVL.

The chain links TRBV12-5 to TRBJ1-5, with TRBD1 matching over 7 bases. CDR1 and CDR2 (germline): LGHNT, FRNRAP. V dropped 6 bases and J dropped 7; count of bases not matched to a gene: 12. The CDR3 covers 15 residues. In DNA form, the CDR3 reads TGTGCTAGTGGCCTAGGACAGGCGGCGGTCCAGCCCCAGCATTTT. Its protein is CASGLGQAAVQPQHF.

This clone came up a few times. The J gene is TRBJ2-1, the V gene TRBV4-3, with 8 positions matching TRBD2. The trim removed 3 bases at V and 0 bases at J, leaving 1 base unmatched. This CDR3 has 15 residues. From germline, CDR1 is LGHNA and CDR2 YSLEER. CDR3 amino acids: CASSQSGGSYNEQFF. The CDR3 nucleotides read TGCGCCAGCAGCCAGAGCGGGGGCTCCTACAATGAGCAGTTCTTC.

The V and J genes are TRBV7-9 and TRBJ2-7, with a weak D call TRBD2 (6 bases). V lost 4 bases and J 6 bases, leaving 13 bases between the germline ends. Germline V lookup: CDR1 SEHNR, CDR2 FQNEAQ (reference sequence). The CDR3 totals 13 residues. The CDR3 DNA sequence: TGTGCCAGCAGCTCCCCGGGGGAGGTCGAGCAGTACTTC. Its translation is CASSSPGEVEQYF.

Only a few counts were recorded for this clone. The V gene is TRBV7-2, the J gene TRBJ2-6; D ambiguous. The CDR3 length is 12 residues. CDR1 and CDR2 from the germline V gene are SGHTA and FQGNSA. V was pared by 3 bases and J by 7 bases, with 4 bases between. This chain's CDR3 is CASSFLANVLTF. As DNA, the CDR3 is TGTGCCAGCAGCTTCCTAGCCAACGTCCTGACTTTC.